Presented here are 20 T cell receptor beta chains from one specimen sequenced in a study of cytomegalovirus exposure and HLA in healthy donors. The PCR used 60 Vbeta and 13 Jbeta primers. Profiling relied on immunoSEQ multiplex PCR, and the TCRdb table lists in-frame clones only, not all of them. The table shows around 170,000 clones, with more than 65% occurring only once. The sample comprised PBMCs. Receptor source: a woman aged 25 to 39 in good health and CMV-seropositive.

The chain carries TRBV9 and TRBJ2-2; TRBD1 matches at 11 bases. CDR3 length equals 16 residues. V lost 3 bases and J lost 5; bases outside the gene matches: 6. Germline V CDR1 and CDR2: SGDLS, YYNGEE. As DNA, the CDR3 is TGTGCCAGCAGCGCTCGGACAGGGGGCGGTACCGGGGAGCTGTTTTTT. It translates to CASSARTGGGTGELFF.

CDR3 region: CASSTWGRGAGNEQFF. The CDR3 DNA follows: TGTGCCAGCAGCACGTGGGGGCGGGGGGCCGGGAATGAGCAGTTCTTC. The chain employs TRBV11-2 and TRBJ2-1; 8 bases line up with TRBD2. Germline V gene lookup returns CDR1 SGHAT and CDR2 FQNNGV. V lost 5 bases and J lost 7; bases outside the gene matches: 13. CDR3 size: 16 residues.

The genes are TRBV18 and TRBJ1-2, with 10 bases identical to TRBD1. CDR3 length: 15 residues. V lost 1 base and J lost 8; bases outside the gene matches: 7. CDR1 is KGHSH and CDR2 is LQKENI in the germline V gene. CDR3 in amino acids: CASSPLSTGGQGYTF. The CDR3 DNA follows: TGTGCCAGCTCACCACTATCGACAGGGGGCCAAGGCTACACCTTC.

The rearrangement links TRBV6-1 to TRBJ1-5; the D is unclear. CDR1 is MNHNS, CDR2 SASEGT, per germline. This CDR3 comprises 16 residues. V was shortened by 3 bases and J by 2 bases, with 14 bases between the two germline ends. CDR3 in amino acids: CASSDRLVIGNQPQHF. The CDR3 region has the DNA TGTGCCAGCAGTGACAGGTTGGTCATTGGCAATCAGCCCCAGCATTTT.

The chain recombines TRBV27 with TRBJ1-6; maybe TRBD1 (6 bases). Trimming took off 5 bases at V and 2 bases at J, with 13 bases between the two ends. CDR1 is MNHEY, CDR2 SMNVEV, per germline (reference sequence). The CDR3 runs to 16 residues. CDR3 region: CASSISGATYNSPLHF. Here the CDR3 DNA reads TGTGCCAGCAGTATTTCAGGGGCCACCTATAATTCACCCCTCCACTTT.

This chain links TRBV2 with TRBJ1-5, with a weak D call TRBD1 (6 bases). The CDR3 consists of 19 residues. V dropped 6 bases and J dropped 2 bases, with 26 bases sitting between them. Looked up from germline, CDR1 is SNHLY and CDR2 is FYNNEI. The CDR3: CASSHAAFNRDFRNQPQHF. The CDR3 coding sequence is TGTGCCAGCAGCCACGCAGCCTTTAACAGGGATTTCCGCAATCAGCCCCAGCATTTT. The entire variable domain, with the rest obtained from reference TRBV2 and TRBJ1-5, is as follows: EPEVTQTPSHQVTQMGQEVILRCVPISNHLYFYWYRQILGQKVEFLVSFYNNEISEKSEIFDDQFSVERPDGSNFTLKIRSTKLEDSAMYFCASSHAAFNRDFRNQPQHFGDGTRLSIL.

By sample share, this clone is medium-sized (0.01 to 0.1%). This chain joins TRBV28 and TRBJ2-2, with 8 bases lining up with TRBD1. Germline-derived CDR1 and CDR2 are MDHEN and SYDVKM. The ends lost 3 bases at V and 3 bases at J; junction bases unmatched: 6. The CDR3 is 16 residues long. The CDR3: CASSFSGQDYTGELFF. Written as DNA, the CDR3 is TGTGCCAGCAGTTTTTCGGGACAGGACTACACCGGGGAGCTGTTTTTT.

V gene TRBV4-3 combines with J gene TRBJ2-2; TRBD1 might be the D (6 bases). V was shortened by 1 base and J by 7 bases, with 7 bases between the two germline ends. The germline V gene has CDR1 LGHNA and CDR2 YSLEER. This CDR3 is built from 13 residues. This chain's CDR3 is CASSQVRGGELFF. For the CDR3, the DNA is TGCGCCAGCAGCCAAGTCAGGGGCGGGGAGCTGTTTTTT.

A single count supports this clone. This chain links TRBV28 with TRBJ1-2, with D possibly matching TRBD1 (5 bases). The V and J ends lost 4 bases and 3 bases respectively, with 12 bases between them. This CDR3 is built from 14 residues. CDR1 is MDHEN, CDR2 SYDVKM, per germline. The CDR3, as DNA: TGTGCCAGCAGTTCCGCGGGGACGTACTATGGCTACACCTTC. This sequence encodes CASSSAGTYYGYTF.

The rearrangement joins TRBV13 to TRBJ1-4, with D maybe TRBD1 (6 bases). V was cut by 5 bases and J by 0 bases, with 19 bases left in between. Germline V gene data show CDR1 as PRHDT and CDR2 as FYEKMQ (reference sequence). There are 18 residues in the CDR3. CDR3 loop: CASSHLGTGNATNEKLFF. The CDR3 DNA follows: TGTGCCAGCAGCCATTTAGGTACAGGGAATGCAACTAATGAAAAACTGTTTTTT.

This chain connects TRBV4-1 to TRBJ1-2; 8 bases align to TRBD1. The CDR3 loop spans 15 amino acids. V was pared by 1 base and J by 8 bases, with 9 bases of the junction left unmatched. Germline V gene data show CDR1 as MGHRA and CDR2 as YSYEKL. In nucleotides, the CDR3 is TGCGCCAGCAGCCAAGCATTGGACAGGGCCCGGGGCTACACCTTC. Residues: CASSQALDRARGYTF.

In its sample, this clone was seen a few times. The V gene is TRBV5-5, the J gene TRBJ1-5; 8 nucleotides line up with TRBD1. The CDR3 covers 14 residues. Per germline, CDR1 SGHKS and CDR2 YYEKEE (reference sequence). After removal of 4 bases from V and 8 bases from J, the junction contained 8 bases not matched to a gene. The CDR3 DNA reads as TGTGCCAGCAGCCTTGGACAGGGTCGGGAGCCCCAGCATTTT. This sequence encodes CASSLGQGREPQHF.

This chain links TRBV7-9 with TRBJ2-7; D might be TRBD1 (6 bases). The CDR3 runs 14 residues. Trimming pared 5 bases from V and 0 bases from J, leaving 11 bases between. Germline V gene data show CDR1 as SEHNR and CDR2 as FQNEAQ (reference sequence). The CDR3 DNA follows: TGTGCCAGCAGCGATGGGGGCAGCTCCTACGAGCAGTACTTC. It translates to CASSDGGSSYEQYF.

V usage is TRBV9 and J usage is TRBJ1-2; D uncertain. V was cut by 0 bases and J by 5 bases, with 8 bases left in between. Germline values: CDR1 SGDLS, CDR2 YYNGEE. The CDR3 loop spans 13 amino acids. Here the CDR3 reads CASSVASGYGYTF. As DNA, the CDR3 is TGTGCCAGCAGCGTAGCTTCGGGGTATGGCTACACCTTC.

The CDR3 bases are TGTGCCAGCAGTCCCACACCCAACACTGAAGCTTTCTTT. Translation: CASSPTPNTEAFF. This chain links TRBV27 with TRBJ1-1; D ambiguous. Germline values: CDR1 MNHEY, CDR2 SMNVEV (reference sequence). The CDR3 is 13 residues long. V shed 5 bases and J shed 2 bases, with 9 bases lying between them.

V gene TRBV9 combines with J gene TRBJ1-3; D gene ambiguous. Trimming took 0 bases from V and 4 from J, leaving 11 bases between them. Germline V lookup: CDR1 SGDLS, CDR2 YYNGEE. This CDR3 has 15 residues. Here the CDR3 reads CASSVAGIPGNTIYF. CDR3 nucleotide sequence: TGTGCCAGCAGCGTAGCGGGTATTCCAGGAAACACCATATATTTT.

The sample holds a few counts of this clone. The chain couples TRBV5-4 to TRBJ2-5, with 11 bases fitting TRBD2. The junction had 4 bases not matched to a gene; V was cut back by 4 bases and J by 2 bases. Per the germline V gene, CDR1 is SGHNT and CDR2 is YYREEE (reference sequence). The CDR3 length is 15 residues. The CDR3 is CASSTGTSGQETQYF. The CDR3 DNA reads TGTGCCAGCAGCACCGGGACTAGCGGACAAGAGACCCAGTACTTC.

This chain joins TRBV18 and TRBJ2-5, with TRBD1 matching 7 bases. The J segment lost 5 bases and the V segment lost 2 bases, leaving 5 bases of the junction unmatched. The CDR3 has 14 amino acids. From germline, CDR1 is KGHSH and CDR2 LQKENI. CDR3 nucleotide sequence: TGTGCCAGCTCACCATCCGACAGGGTGGAGACCCAGTACTTC. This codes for CASSPSDRVETQYF. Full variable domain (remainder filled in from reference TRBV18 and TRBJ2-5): NAGVMQNPRHLVRRRGQEARLRCSPMKGHSHVYWYRQLPEEGLKFMVYLQKENIIDESGMPKERFSAEFPKEGPSILRIQQVVRGDSAAYFCASSPSDRVETQYFGPGTRLLVL.

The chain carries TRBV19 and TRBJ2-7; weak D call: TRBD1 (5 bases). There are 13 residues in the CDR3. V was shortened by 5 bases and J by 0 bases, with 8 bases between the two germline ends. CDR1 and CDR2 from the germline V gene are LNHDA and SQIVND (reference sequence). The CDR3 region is CASSGADSYEQYF. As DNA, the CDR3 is TGTGCCAGTAGTGGGGCGGACTCCTACGAGCAGTACTTC.

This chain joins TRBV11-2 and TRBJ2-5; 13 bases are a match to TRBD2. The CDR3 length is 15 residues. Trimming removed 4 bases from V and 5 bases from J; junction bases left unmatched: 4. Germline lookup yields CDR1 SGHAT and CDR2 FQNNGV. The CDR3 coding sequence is TGTGCCAGCAGCTACGGACTAGCGGGGGTCGAGACCCAGTACTTC. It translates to CASSYGLAGVETQYF. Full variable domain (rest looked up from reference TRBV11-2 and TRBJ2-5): EAGVAQSPRYKIIEKRQSVAFWCNPISGHATLYWYQQILGQGPKLLIQFQNNGVVDDSQLPKDRFSAERLKGVDSTLKIQPAKLEDSAVYLCASSYGLAGVETQYFGPGTRLLVL.